This passage covers 19 T cell receptor beta chains from one sample sequenced in a study of cytomegalovirus exposure and HLA in healthy donors. The primer mix had 60 Vbeta and 13 Jbeta primers. Assay used: immunoSEQ multiplex PCR; TCRdb lists only in-frame clones, some missing. The sample consists of roughly 230,000 clones, over 90% of them appearing once. Sequencing was performed on PBMCs. The receptors shown here come from a girl aged 2 to 10 in good health and CMV-seronegative.

J is TRBJ1-6 and V is TRBV9; D perhaps matches TRBD1 (6 bases). The germline gives CDR1 SGDLS, CDR2 YYNGEE. The CDR3 is 15 amino acids. The ends were cut back, 0 bases at V and 8 bases at J, with 12 bases in the middle. CDR3 region: CASSVGRTVDSPLHF. As DNA, the CDR3 is TGTGCCAGCAGCGTAGGGAGGACAGTAGATTCACCCCTCCACTTT.

This rearrangement joins TRBV9 to TRBJ1-5, with TRBD1 as a possible D gene (5 bases). Trimming pared 4 bases from V and 0 bases from J, leaving 11 bases between. Germline values: CDR1 SGDLS, CDR2 YYNGEE. CDR3 length: 15 amino acids. CDR3 bases: TGTGCCAGCAGCCTTGGAGGGGCTAGCAATCAGCCCCAGCATTTT. Translated, it gives CASSLGGASNQPQHF.

The V call is TRBV18, the J call TRBJ2-7; 8 bases match TRBD1. The trim removed 3 bases at V and 0 bases at J, leaving 7 bases unmatched. The CDR3 runs to 16 residues. CDR1 and CDR2 from the germline V gene are KGHSH and LQKENI. The CDR3 region has the DNA TGTGCCAGCTCACCGGGGGACAGGATCCTCTCCTACGAGCAGTACTTC. Its translation is CASSPGDRILSYEQYF.

As for this clone: One junction end disagrees with the germline gene, perhaps due to a read error. The genes are TRBV7-9 and TRBJ1-1; 8 bases match TRBD1. Germline V gene data show CDR1 as SEHNR and CDR2 as FQNEAQ (reference sequence). The CDR3 runs 15 residues. The CDR3 nucleotides read TGTTCCAGCAGCTTAGCGGACAGGGTGAACACTGAAGCTTTCTTT. Its translation is CSSSLADRVNTEAFF.

The sample holds one count of this clone. The gene calls are TRBV19 and TRBJ2-6; 7 nucleotides line up with TRBD2. V shed 6 bases, J shed 2 bases, and the junction held 7 bases outside the gene matches. The CDR3 has 16 amino acids. Germline V gene sequence: CDR1 LNHDA, CDR2 SQIVND (reference sequence). For the CDR3, the DNA is TGTGCCAGTAGGGGAGGGGTAGTTACTGGGGCCAACGTCCTGACTTTC. This gives the protein CASRGGVVTGANVLTF.

The gene calls are TRBV11-1 and TRBJ2-3; TRBD1 is a possible D gene (6 bases). The CDR3 covers 15 residues. Germline V gives CDR1 SGHAT, CDR2 FQDESV (reference sequence). V was shortened by 1 base and J by 1 base, with 9 bases between the two germline ends. In DNA, the CDR3 is TGTGCCAGCAGCTTAGTGGGGGCTGGCACAGATACGCAGTATTTT. As protein: CASSLVGAGTDTQYF.

V usage is TRBV7-7 and J usage is TRBJ2-2, with TRBD1 matching over 7 bases. This CDR3 has 17 amino acids. In germline, CDR1 is SSHAT, CDR2 FNYEAQ (reference sequence). J was trimmed by 0 bases and V by 4 bases; bases with no gene match: 8. CDR3 loop: CASSSGGSPANTGELFF. CDR3 bases: TGTGCCAGCAGCTCAGGGGGATCCCCGGCGAACACCGGGGAGCTGTTTTTT.

The V gene is TRBV18, the J gene TRBJ1-4; 10 nucleotides match TRBD1. This CDR3 has 15 residues. Germline CDR1 is KGHSH and CDR2 is LQKENI. Trimming took 4 bases from V and 7 from J; bases not matched to a gene: 6. The CDR3 loop is CASSLGTGDREKLFF. DNA of the CDR3: TGTGCCAGCTCACTGGGGACAGGGGATCGTGAAAAACTGTTTTTT.

The chain carries TRBV7-9 and TRBJ2-3; D unresolved. CDR3 length: 15 amino acids. The germline V gene encodes CDR1 SEHNR and CDR2 FQNEAQ (reference sequence). Trimming took 10 bases from V and 2 from J, leaving 19 bases between them. CDR3 sequence: CAIPRASGSTDTQYF. The CDR3 region has the DNA TGTGCCATCCCGAGAGCATCCGGGTCCACAGATACGCAGTATTTT.

The V gene is TRBV9, the J gene TRBJ2-7; 9 nucleotides align to TRBD2. CDR1 and CDR2 (germline): SGDLS, YYNGEE. The CDR3 is 14 residues long. J gave up 6 bases and V 4 bases, and 8 bases lay outside the gene matches. The CDR3 DNA is TGTGCCAGCAGCCCCCCGGGACTAGCAAGCGAGCAGTACTTC. Its protein is CASSPPGLASEQYF.

This clone was recorded only once. At one end, the junction sequence differs from germline, possibly due to a read error. This chain links TRBV7-9 with TRBJ2-7, with TRBD1 matching 10 bases. Germline V CDR1 and CDR2: SEHNR, FQNEAQ (reference sequence). This CDR3 comprises 15 residues. CDR3 nucleotides: TGTGTCAGCAGCTTAGTTGGGACAGGGGCCCACGAGCAGTACTTC. This gives the protein CVSSLVGTGAHEQYF.

This chain connects TRBV7-2 to TRBJ2-7; D perhaps matches TRBD2 (5 bases). This CDR3 is 14 amino acids long. From germline, CDR1 is SGHTA and CDR2 FQGNSA. The V and J ends lost 6 bases and 2 bases respectively, with 14 bases between them. The CDR3 here is CASSFTGITYEQYF. The CDR3 nucleotides are TGTGCCAGCAGTTTTACCGGGATTACCTACGAGCAGTACTTC.

V gene TRBV19 combines with J gene TRBJ1-2; D possibly corresponds to TRBD1 (6 bases). The CDR3 spans 15 residues. Per germline, CDR1 LNHDA and CDR2 SQIVND (reference sequence). With 3 bases removed from V and 2 bases from J, the gap between germline ends came to 13 bases. CDR3 bases: TGTGCCAGTAGTATTCGGACAGCCCTAAACTATGGCTACACCTTC. Residues: CASSIRTALNYGYTF.

This chain links TRBV7-6 with TRBJ1-4; weak D call: TRBD1 (6 bases). This CDR3 spans 15 amino acids. Germline loops: CDR1 SGHVS, CDR2 FNYEAQ. The V end lost 1 base, the J end lost 5 bases, and 11 bases lay between the germline ends. In DNA, the CDR3 is TGTGCCAGCAGCTTAGATGGACAGTCCAATGAAAAACTGTTTTTT. Encoded protein: CASSLDGQSNEKLFF.

V usage is TRBV11-1 and J usage is TRBJ2-5; TRBD2 matches 13 bases. This CDR3 has 16 residues. The V gene's germline CDR1 is SGHAT and CDR2 FQDESV (reference sequence). The trim removed 3 bases at V and 5 bases at J, leaving 6 bases unmatched. This CDR3 reads CASSFTSGGAGETQYF. In DNA, the CDR3 is TGTGCCAGCAGCTTCACTAGCGGGGGGGCCGGGGAGACCCAGTACTTC.

The chain uses TRBV6-1 and TRBJ1-1; TRBD1 agrees at 8 bases. Germline V gives CDR1 MNHNS, CDR2 SASEGT. CDR3 length: 13 residues. V lost 8 bases to trimming and J lost 3 bases; unmatched junction nucleotides: 5. The CDR3 is CASGSGGHTEAFF. The CDR3 DNA reads TGTGCCAGCGGGTCAGGGGGCCACACTGAAGCTTTCTTT.

This clone was counted a few times. CDR3 sequence: CASSPWTSGTTYEQYF. The CDR3 nucleotides read TGTGCCAGCAGCCCCTGGACTAGCGGGACGACCTACGAGCAGTACTTC. The V call is TRBV7-9, the J call TRBJ2-7; 12 bases are a match to TRBD2. V shed 5 bases and J 2 bases; nucleotides not matched to a gene: 7. Germline CDR1 reads SEHNR; CDR2 reads FQNEAQ (reference sequence). The CDR3 loop spans 16 amino acids.

The genes are TRBV6-5 and TRBJ2-2; 7 nucleotides line up with TRBD2. The CDR3 covers 15 residues. Germline V CDR1 and CDR2: MNHEY, SVGAGI. Germline trimming cut 6 bases from V and 6 bases from J; bases unmatched to any gene: 10. CDR3 in amino acids: CASRIAGRRAGELFF. DNA for the CDR3: TGTGCCAGCAGAATAGCGGGCAGGCGGGCCGGGGAGCTGTTTTTT.

The rearrangement joins TRBV28 to TRBJ2-2, with TRBD2 matching over 8 bases. The CDR3 totals 16 residues. Trimming at V came to 1 base and at J to 5 bases, leaving 6 bases not matched to a gene. Germline V gives CDR1 MDHEN, CDR2 SYDVKM. The CDR3 here is CASSLYSGASTGELFF. The CDR3 DNA is TGTGCCAGCAGTTTATATAGCGGGGCCTCGACCGGGGAGCTGTTTTTT.